Given below is one T cell receptor (beta chain) in context. Antigen unknown. This specimen comes from a study of shared clonotypes between healthy human individuals. General observations from the study: Naive subsets, compared against memory subsets, generally had larger estimated richness values. A handful of donors had approximately 4.6% of their naive CD4 clonotypes in common.

J gave up 6 bases and V 6 bases, and 8 bases lay outside the gene matches. The CDR3 extends over 13 amino acids. The germline V gene encodes CDR1 MNHEY and CDR2 SVGAGI. Clones were sequenced by immunoSEQ multiplex PCR, and TCRdb holds only the in-frame ones, with some missing. The data show about 960,000 clones, with about three quarters seen just once and approximately 1.5% held by the top ten. The sample comprised memory CD4+ T cells sorted from blood. Noted subset: CD45RA-negative fraction. The V and J genes are TRBV6-5 and TRBJ2-7; 7 bases map to TRBD2. This receptor was taken from a young man in good health. CDR3 sequence: CASRIPSGSEQYF. CDR3 in DNA: TGTGCCAGCAGAATCCCTAGCGGAAGCGAGCAGTACTTC.